This TCR beta chain was observed in a study of shared T cell receptors in the human thymus. TCRdb keeps only in-frame clones here, not all; method: immunoSEQ multiplex PCR. The sample lists just under 550,000 clones; roughly 74% were seen once. V lost 3 bases to trimming and J lost 6 bases, with 9 bases between them. Germline CDR1 reads LGHNA; CDR2 reads YSLEER. There are 13 residues in the CDR3. This clone appeared a single time. This same sample was also taken into another study, of human thymus T cells. That report notes: All donors were healthy Finnish infants who were undergoing corrective surgery to treat congenital heart defects. Resections removed during corrective heart surgery provided the thymus tissue used. Thymic and blood repertoires appeared to carry a bias in their V and J gene usage.

The V call is TRBV4-3, the J call TRBJ1-5; a possible D gene is TRBD1 (5 bases). Sequencing input: thymocytes. This clonotype was obtained from a boy under three years old with a congenital heart defect. Here the CDR3 DNA reads TGCGCCAGCAGCCAGATGGGGGGTCAGCCCCAGCATTTT. Protein sequence: CASSQMGGQPQHF.